These 32 T cell receptor beta chains were sequenced from one sample in a study of blood T cells in healthy people across ages. The use of a sample-barcoded 5' primer and a J-beta primer mix characterized a second PCR of roughly 6 to 12 cycles. TCRdb itself ran the 5' RACE reads through MiXCR, one entry per CDR3 protein. The table has around 970,000 distinct CDR3 sequences, roughly half seen once; the top ten hold about 21%. What was sequenced was blood. The receptors come from a woman aged 55-70 years in good health.

This chain uses TRBV5-1 with TRBJ2-3, with D unclear. The germline V gene encodes CDR1 SGHRS and CDR2 YFSETQ. The CDR3 is 14 amino acids. The V gene lost 4 bases and the J gene lost 0 bases, with 9 bases spanning the gap. CDR3 sequence reads: CASSPQPSTDTQYF. CDR3 bases: TGCGCCAGCAGCCCACAGCCTAGCACAGATACGCAGTATTTT.

The chain has TRBV10-1 and TRBJ1-2; 9 bases are shared with TRBD1. CDR3 length: 12 residues. Trimming removed 3 bases from V and 8 bases from J; junction bases left unmatched: 1. Germline V gene lookup returns CDR1 WNHNN and CDR2 SYGVQD (reference sequence). CDR3 nucleotides: TGCGCCAGCAGTGACGGACAGGGGGGCTACACCTTC. Its translation is CASSDGQGGYTF.

This chain uses TRBV12-3 or TRBV12-4 with TRBJ1-1; D is undetermined. V lost 7 bases and J 3 bases, leaving 12 bases between the germline ends. This CDR3 contains 13 residues. This CDR3 is CASTRSWDTEAFF. DNA of the CDR3: TGTGCCAGCACCCGGTCTTGGGACACTGAAGCTTTCTTT.

In DNA, the CDR3 is TGTGCCAGCAGTCCTCGGGGGGGGGCCAGAGAGACCCAGTACTTC. This encodes CASSPRGGARETQYF. J is TRBJ2-5 and V is TRBV27; 8 nucleotides match TRBD2. CDR1 and CDR2 (germline): MNHEY, SMNVEV (reference sequence). CDR3 size: 15 residues. With V trimmed by 5 bases and J by 4 bases, 9 bases remained unmatched.

In its sample, this clonotype was seen a few times. The CDR3 DNA reads as TGCGCCAGCAGCCAAGACCCGGGACAGGGATTGAGGCAGCCCCAGCATTTT. Residues: CASSQDPGQGLRQPQHF. V and J are TRBV4-1 and TRBJ1-5; 9 bases agree with TRBD1. The CDR3 runs 17 residues. CDR1 and CDR2 from the germline V gene are MGHRA and YSYEKL. With 0 bases clipped from V and 7 bases from J, the junction kept 10 bases outside the gene matches.

The table lists this clonotype with a count of one. A much larger clone differs by one base, so this may be a read error. The chain couples TRBV18 to TRBJ1-1; D is unresolved. The germline CDR1 and CDR2 sequences are KGHSH and LQKENI. The CDR3 covers 12 residues. The CDR3 sequence: CVSSPLNTEAFF. The CDR3 region has the DNA TGTGTCAGCTCACCCCTGAACACTGAAGCTTTCTTT.

The chain employs TRBV12-3 or TRBV12-4 and TRBJ2-3, with TRBD2 identical over 9 bases. The CDR3 spans 15 residues. V gave up 5 bases and J gave up 7 bases; unmatched junction bases: 10. The CDR3 sequence: CASSRLAGPYYTQYF. CDR3 sequence (DNA): TGTGCCAGCAGTAGGCTAGCGGGACCGTACTATACGCAGTATTTT.

This clonotype was picked up a small number of times. The genes are TRBV12-3 or TRBV12-4 and TRBJ2-7; 8 bases map to TRBD2. The CDR3 extends over 14 amino acids. The V gene end was trimmed by 7 bases and the J gene end by 6 bases; junction bases not matched to a gene: 11. DNA of the CDR3: TGTGCCAGCAAACTACTAGCGGTGGTCGGCGAGCAGTACTTC. Protein: CASKLLAVVGEQYF.

The chain carries TRBV5-1 and TRBJ2-5, with D perhaps given as TRBD1 or TRBD2 (5 bases each). This CDR3 contains 16 residues. Trimming left V 1 base short and J 2 bases short, with 15 bases between. Germline lookup yields CDR1 SGHRS and CDR2 YFSETQ. The CDR3 DNA is TGCGCCAGCAGCTTGAACGTCATCGGGGCGCAAGAGACCCAGTACTTC. Translation: CASSLNVIGAQETQYF.

This clonotype was observed a handful of times. The chain combines TRBV12-3 or TRBV12-4 with TRBJ1-1; D is ambiguous. V gave up 2 bases and J gave up 0 bases, with 7 bases separating them. The CDR3 is 14 amino acids. The CDR3 DNA reads as TGTGCCAGCAGTTTATCGGGGTTGAACACTGAAGCTTTCTTT. Its protein product is CASSLSGLNTEAFF.

J is TRBJ2-4 and V is TRBV10-3; 10 bases match TRBD1. With the DNA end fitting TRBJ2-7 better, the J assignment may be wrong. Per germline, CDR1 ENHRY and CDR2 SYGVKD. This CDR3 region has 17 residues. The chain's CDR3 is CAISRRPGQGIGNEQYF. The CDR3 DNA reads as TGTGCCATCAGTCGCCGACCGGGACAGGGGATAGGAAACGAGCAGTACTTC.

The rearrangement uses TRBV12-3 or TRBV12-4 and TRBJ2-7; D perhaps matches TRBD2 (6 bases). The length of the CDR3 is 15 residues. V lost 6 bases and J lost 2, with 17 bases in between. CDR3 bases: TGTGCCAGCAGCCGCTTTTGGGGAGGCGCCTACGAGCAGTACTTC. Amino acids: CASSRFWGGAYEQYF.

This clonotype was found a few times. This rearrangement joins TRBV15 to TRBJ2-3, with a tentative D call TRBD1 (6 bases). Germline V lookup: CDR1 LNHNV, CDR2 YYDKDF (reference sequence). The CDR3 spans 15 residues. With 1 base removed from V and 3 bases from J, the gap between germline ends came to 11 bases. CDR3 DNA sequence: TGTGCCACCAGCAGAGTCAGGGGTGGTACAGATACGCAGTATTTT. Protein sequence: CATSRVRGGTDTQYF.

The chain combines TRBV12-3 or TRBV12-4 with TRBJ2-7; perhaps D is TRBD1 or TRBD2 (5 bases each). Trimming pared 8 bases from V and 7 bases from J, leaving 27 bases between. CDR3 size: 16 residues. Here the CDR3 reads CASAMGRADRREEQYF. CDR3 DNA sequence: TGTGCCAGCGCCATGGGGCGGGCGGATCGCCGAGAAGAGCAGTACTTC.

Only one count was recorded for this clonotype. The genes are TRBV5-1 and TRBJ2-5; D possibly corresponds to TRBD2 (6 bases). V lost 0 bases, J lost 11 bases, and 20 bases lay in between. The germline gives CDR1 SGHRS, CDR2 YFSETQ. CDR3 length: 15 residues. The CDR3 DNA sequence: TGCGCCAGCAGCTTGGTTAGGCGAGGCGGGAATGAGCAGTACTTC. This gives the protein CASSLVRRGGNEQYF.

V and J are TRBV20-1 and TRBJ2-7; 7 bases map to TRBD2. Germline CDR1 and CDR2: DFQATT and SNEGSKA (reference sequence). V shed 8 bases and J 7 bases; nucleotides not matched to a gene: 23. The CDR3 has 16 residues. CDR3 coding DNA: TGCAGTATTAATCAGCGGGATAAAGGGGCCTACAATGAGCAGTACTTC. It yields the protein CSINQRDKGAYNEQYF.

V and J are TRBV20-1 and TRBJ2-6, with D perhaps matching TRBD1 (6 bases). The CDR3 loop spans 14 amino acids. Trimming left V 3 bases short and J 1 base short, with 7 bases between. CDR1 DFQATT and CDR2 SNEGSKA come from the germline V gene (reference sequence). The CDR3 protein is CSASQGSGANVLTF. CDR3 sequence (DNA): TGCAGTGCTAGTCAGGGGTCTGGGGCCAACGTCCTGACTTTC.

This clonotype was seen more than once but under ten times. This rearrangement joins TRBV5-5 to TRBJ2-7, with no clear D. This CDR3 region has 14 residues. Trimming took 1 base from V and 0 from J, leaving 8 bases between them. The germline V gene has CDR1 SGHKS and CDR2 YYEKEE (reference sequence). DNA for the CDR3: TGTGCCAGCAGCTTGAGGAGTTACTCCTACGAGCAGTACTTC. This codes for CASSLRSYSYEQYF.

On this clonotype itself: Mismatch with germline at one junction end may stem from a read error. This chain joins TRBV4-2 and TRBJ2-7; D perhaps matches TRBD2 (6 bases). The germline CDR1 and CDR2 sequences are LGHNA and YNFKEQ. The length of the CDR3 is 15 residues. In nucleotides, the CDR3 is TGTGCCTGCAGGCTCGAGGGCGGGATAGGGCACGAGCAGTACTTC. Its protein product is CACRLEGGIGHEQYF.

The V and J genes are TRBV27 and TRBJ2-6; D remains ambiguous. Trimming pared 1 base from V and 2 bases from J, leaving 9 bases between. The CDR3 has 16 residues. The germline V gene encodes CDR1 MNHEY and CDR2 SMNVEV (reference sequence). CDR3 nucleotides: TGTGCCAGCAGTTTATTTTTACGGACTGGGGCCAACGTCCTGACTTTC. This codes for CASSLFLRTGANVLTF.

V gene TRBV3-1 combines with J gene TRBJ1-2; possible D gene TRBD1, 5 bases. The germline gives CDR1 LGHDT, CDR2 YNNKEL (reference sequence). Between the trimmed V and J ends, which lost 1 base and 7 bases, there was a span of 16 bases. The CDR3 contains 15 residues. CDR3 in DNA: TGTGCCAGCAGCCAAGGCGCAGGGTTTTCGAGTGGCTACACCTTC. Translation: CASSQGAGFSSGYTF.

The rearrangement joins TRBV2 to TRBJ1-6, with a possible D match to TRBD1 (5 bases). The germline CDR1 and CDR2 sequences are SNHLY and FYNNEI. V was cut by 2 bases and J by 9 bases, with 20 bases left in between. The CDR3 sequence is 17 residues long. This chain's CDR3 is CASSERLLRGSSSPLHF. CDR3 nucleotide sequence: TGTGCCAGCAGTGAACGGCTACTCCGGGGGTCATCTTCACCCCTCCACTTT.

The rearrangement joins TRBV14 to TRBJ2-3; D is possibly TRBD1 (5 bases). This CDR3 has 13 residues. Germline values: CDR1 SGHDN, CDR2 FVKESK. Trimming removed 1 base from V and 9 bases from J, with 11 bases in between. The CDR3 region is CASSQVIQGTQYF. CDR3 coding DNA: TGTGCCAGCAGCCAAGTAATCCAGGGAACGCAGTATTTT. Complete variable domain (other parts from reference TRBV14 and TRBJ2-3): EAGVTQFPSHSVIEKGQTVTLRCDPISGHDNLYWYRRVMGKEIKFLLHFVKESKQDESGMPNNRFLAERTGGTYSTLKVQPAELEDSGVYFCASSQVIQGTQYFGPGTRLTVL.

This clonotype was counted between two and nine times. V is TRBV12-3 or TRBV12-4 and J is TRBJ1-4; D not resolved. The CDR3 length is 19 residues. Between the trimmed V and J ends, which lost 6 bases and 2 bases, there was a span of 25 bases. The chain's CDR3 is CASSTNPRVFMSTNEKLFF. The CDR3 region has the DNA TGTGCCAGCAGCACAAACCCCCGGGTTTTTATGTCCACTAATGAAAAACTGTTTTTT.

The chain couples TRBV5-1 to TRBJ1-5; possibly TRBD1 for D (6 bases). The germline V gene has CDR1 SGHRS and CDR2 YFSETQ. The CDR3 is made up of 14 amino acids. V was clipped by 3 bases and J by 6 bases, with 13 bases between them. For the CDR3, the DNA is TGCGCCAGCAGCTCAGGCCAGACAGGTCAGCCCCAGCATTTT. Residues: CASSSGQTGQPQHF.

This clonotype was seen repeatedly, ten times or more. The chain joins TRBV7-2 to TRBJ2-5, with D perhaps given as TRBD1 or TRBD2 (6 bases each). The V end was cut by 2 bases, the J end by 5 bases, with 15 bases between. The CDR3 runs to 15 residues. Germline V gene lookup returns CDR1 SGHTA and CDR2 FQGNSA. The CDR3 DNA reads as TGTGCCAGCAGCTTAAATACCGGAGGGGGGGAGACCCAGTACTTC. Its translation: CASSLNTGGGETQYF.

The table lists this clonotype with a count of one. The rearrangement links TRBV29-1 to TRBJ2-5; 10 bases map to TRBD1. The CDR3 runs to 13 residues. CDR1 is SQVTM, CDR2 ANQGSEA, per germline. Trimming took 4 bases from V and 5 from J; bases not matched to a gene: 4. DNA of the CDR3: TGCAGCGTTGCGACAGGGGGCGGTGAGACCCAGTACTTC. Its protein product is CSVATGGGETQYF.

As for this clonotype: This sequence may be a read error, since a much larger clone differs from it by one base. The chain has TRBV4-1 and TRBJ2-7, with D perhaps assigned TRBD1 or TRBD2 (6 bases each). CDR1 is MGHRA and CDR2 is YSYEKL in the germline V gene. The CDR3 spans 14 residues. Trimming stripped 2 bases from V and 0 bases from J, with 8 bases between. CDR3: CASSQWGASYEQYF. The CDR3 DNA reads TGCGCCAGCAGCCAATGGGGGGCCTCCTACGAGCAGTACTTC.

The table lists this clonotype with many counts. The chain is built from TRBV18 and TRBJ2-7; 12 bases are shared with TRBD2. The CDR3 is 17 residues long. The germline V gene encodes CDR1 KGHSH and CDR2 LQKENI. The junction had 10 bases not matched to a gene; V was cut back by 3 bases and J by 4 bases. CDR3: CASSPLTTSGRPYEQYF. CDR3 DNA sequence: TGTGCCAGCTCACCTCTGACGACTAGCGGGAGACCATACGAGCAGTACTTC.

The chain recombines TRBV6-1 with TRBJ2-1, with 9 bases matching TRBD2. In germline, CDR1 is MNHNS, CDR2 SASEGT. J gave up 5 bases and V 6 bases, and 17 bases lay outside the gene matches. The CDR3 sequence is 18 residues long. The CDR3 sequence is CASSPHGLARRPNNEQFF. CDR3 coding DNA: TGTGCCAGCAGCCCACACGGACTAGCGAGAAGGCCTAACAATGAGCAGTTCTTC.

This clonotype was detected only a few times. The chain employs TRBV12-3 or TRBV12-4 and TRBJ2-7, with 11 bases aligning to TRBD2. The CDR3 contains 15 residues. V lost 4 bases to trimming and J lost 7 bases; unmatched junction nucleotides: 9. The CDR3 DNA is TGTGCCAGCAGTTCAATACTAGCGGGAGTCTGGGAGCAGTACTTC. Its protein product is CASSSILAGVWEQYF.

The chain uses TRBV20-1 and TRBJ1-1; D unclear. The germline CDR1 and CDR2 sequences are DFQATT and SNEGSKA (reference sequence). The CDR3 totals 11 residues. Trimming took 4 bases from V and 3 from J, leaving 6 bases between them. In DNA, the CDR3 is TGCAGTGCTAACGGAGACACTGAAGCTTTCTTT. Protein sequence: CSANGDTEAFF.